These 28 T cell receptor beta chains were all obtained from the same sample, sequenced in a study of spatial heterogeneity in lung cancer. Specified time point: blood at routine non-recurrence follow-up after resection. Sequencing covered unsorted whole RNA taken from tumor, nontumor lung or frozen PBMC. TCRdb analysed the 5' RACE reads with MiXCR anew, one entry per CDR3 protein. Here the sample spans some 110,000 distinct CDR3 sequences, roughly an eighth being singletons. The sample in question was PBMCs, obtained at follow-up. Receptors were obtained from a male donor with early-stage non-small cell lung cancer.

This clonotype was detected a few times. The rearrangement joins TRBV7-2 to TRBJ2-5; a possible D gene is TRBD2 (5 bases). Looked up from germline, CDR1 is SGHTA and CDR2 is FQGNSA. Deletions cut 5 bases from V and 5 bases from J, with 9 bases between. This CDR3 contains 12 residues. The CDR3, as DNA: TGTGCCAGCAGCCGGCCGGGGGAGACCCAGTACTTC. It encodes CASSRPGETQYF. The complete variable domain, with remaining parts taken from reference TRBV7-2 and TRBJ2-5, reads GAGVSQSPSNKVTEKGKDVELRCDPISGHTALYWYRQSLGQGLEFLIYFQGNSAPDKSGLPSDRFSAERTGGSVSTLTIQRTQQEDSAVYLCASSRPGETQYFGPGTRLLVL.

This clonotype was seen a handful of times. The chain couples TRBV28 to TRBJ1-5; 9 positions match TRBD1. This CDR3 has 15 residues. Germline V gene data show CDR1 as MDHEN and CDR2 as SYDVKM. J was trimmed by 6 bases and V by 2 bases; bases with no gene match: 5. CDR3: CASSLADRGGQPQHF. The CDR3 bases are TGTGCCAGCAGTTTAGCCGACAGGGGGGGTCAGCCCCAGCATTTT.

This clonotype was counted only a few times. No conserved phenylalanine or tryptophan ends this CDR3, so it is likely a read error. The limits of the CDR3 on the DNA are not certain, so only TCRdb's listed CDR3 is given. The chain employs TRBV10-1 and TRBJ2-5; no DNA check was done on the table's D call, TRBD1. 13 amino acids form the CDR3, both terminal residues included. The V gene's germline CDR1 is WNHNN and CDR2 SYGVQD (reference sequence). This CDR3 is CASSDYPGSGPFY.

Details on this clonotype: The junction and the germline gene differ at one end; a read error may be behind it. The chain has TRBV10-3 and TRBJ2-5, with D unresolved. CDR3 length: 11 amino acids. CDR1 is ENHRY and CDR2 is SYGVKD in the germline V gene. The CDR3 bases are TGTGCCATCGGTGACAAAGAGACCCAGTACTTC. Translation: CAIGDKETQYF.

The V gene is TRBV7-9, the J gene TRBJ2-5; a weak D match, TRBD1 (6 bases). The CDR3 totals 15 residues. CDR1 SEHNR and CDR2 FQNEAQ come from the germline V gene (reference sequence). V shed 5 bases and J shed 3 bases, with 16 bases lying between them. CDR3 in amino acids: CASSPSGTHKETQYF. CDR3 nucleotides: TGTGCCAGCAGCCCATCGGGGACACACAAAGAGACCCAGTACTTC.

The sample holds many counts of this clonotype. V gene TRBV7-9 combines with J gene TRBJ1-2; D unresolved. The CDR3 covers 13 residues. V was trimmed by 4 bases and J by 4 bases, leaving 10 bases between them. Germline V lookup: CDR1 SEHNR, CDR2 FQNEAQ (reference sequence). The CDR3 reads CASSYSPPYGYTF. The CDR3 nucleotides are TGTGCCAGCAGCTACTCCCCACCCTATGGCTACACCTTC.

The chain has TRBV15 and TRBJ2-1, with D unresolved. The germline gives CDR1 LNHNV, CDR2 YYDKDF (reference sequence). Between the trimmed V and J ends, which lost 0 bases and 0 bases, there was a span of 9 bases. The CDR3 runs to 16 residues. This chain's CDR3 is CATSRDTTRSYNEQFF. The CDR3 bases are TGTGCCACCAGCAGAGATACAACACGCTCCTACAATGAGCAGTTCTTC.

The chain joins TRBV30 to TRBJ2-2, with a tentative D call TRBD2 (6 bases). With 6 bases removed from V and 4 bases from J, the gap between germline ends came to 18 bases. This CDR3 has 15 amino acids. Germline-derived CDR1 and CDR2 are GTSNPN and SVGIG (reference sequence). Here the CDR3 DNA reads TGTGCCTGTCTACCGGGACTCCTCGGCACCGGGGAGCTGTTTTTT. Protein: CACLPGLLGTGELFF.

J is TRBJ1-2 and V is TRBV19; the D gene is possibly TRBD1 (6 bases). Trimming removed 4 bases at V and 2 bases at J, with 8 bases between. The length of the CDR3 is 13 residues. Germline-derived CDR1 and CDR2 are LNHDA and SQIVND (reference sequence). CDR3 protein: CASSTTGNYGYTF. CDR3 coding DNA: TGTGCCAGTAGTACAACAGGGAACTATGGCTACACCTTC.

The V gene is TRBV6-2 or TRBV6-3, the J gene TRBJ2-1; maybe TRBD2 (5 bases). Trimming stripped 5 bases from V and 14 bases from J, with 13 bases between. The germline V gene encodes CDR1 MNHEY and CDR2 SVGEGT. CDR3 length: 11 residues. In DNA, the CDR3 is TGTGCCAGCAGTGCGGGTCGTACGGAGTTCTTC. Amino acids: CASSAGRTEFF.

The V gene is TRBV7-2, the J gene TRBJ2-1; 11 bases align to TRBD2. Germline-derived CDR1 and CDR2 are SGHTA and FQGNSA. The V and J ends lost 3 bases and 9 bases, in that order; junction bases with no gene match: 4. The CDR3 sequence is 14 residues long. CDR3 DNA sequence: TGTGCCAGCAGCTTGACTAGCGGGGTTGTTGAGCAGTTCTTC. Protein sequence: CASSLTSGVVEQFF.

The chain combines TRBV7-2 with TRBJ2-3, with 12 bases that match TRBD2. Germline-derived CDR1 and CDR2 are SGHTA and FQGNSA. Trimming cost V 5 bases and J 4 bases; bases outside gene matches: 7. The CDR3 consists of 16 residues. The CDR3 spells CASSPSGGAISDTQYF. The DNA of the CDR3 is TGTGCCAGCAGCCCTAGCGGGGGGGCCATTTCAGATACGCAGTATTTT.

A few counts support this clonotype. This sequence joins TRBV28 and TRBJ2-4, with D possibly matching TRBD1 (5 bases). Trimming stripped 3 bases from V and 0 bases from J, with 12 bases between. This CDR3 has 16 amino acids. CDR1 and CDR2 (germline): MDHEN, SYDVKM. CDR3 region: CASSLGQAVAKNIQYF. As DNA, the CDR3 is TGTGCCAGCAGTTTGGGGCAGGCGGTAGCCAAAAACATTCAGTACTTC.

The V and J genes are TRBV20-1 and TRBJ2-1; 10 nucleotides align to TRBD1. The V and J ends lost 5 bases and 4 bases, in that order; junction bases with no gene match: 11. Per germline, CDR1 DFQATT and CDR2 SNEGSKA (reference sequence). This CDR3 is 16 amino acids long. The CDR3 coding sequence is TGCAGTGCTGGACACCGGGACAGGGGCCAATACAATGAGCAGTTCTTC. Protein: CSAGHRDRGQYNEQFF.

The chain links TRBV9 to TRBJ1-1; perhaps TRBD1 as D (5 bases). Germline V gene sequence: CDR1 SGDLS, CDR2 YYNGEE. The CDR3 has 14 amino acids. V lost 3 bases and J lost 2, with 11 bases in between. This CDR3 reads CASSAQVFNTEAFF. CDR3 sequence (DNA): TGTGCCAGCAGCGCACAGGTGTTTAACACTGAAGCTTTCTTT.

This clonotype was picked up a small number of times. CDR3 sequence: CATSDNGLKEDEQYF. Here the CDR3 DNA reads TGTGCCACCAGTGATAACGGACTTAAGGAGGACGAGCAGTACTTC. The chain links TRBV24-1 to TRBJ2-7; a weak D match, TRBD2 (5 bases). This CDR3 is 15 amino acids long. Germline-derived CDR1 and CDR2 are KGHDR and SFDVKD. Trimming took 3 bases from V and 5 from J, leaving 16 bases between them.

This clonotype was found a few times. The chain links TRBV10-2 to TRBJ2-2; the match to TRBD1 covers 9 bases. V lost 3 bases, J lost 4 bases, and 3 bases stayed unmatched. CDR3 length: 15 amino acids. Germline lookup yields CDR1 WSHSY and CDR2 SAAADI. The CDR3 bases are TGCGCCAGCAGTGAACAGGGGGCTGGCACCGGGGAGCTGTTTTTT. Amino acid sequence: CASSEQGAGTGELFF.

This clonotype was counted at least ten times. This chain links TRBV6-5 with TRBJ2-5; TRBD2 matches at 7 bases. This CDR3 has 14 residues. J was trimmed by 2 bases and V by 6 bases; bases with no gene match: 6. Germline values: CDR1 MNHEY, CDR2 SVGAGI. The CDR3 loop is CASSRGGGQETQYF. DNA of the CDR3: TGTGCCAGCAGCCGGGGCGGGGGTCAAGAGACCCAGTACTTC.

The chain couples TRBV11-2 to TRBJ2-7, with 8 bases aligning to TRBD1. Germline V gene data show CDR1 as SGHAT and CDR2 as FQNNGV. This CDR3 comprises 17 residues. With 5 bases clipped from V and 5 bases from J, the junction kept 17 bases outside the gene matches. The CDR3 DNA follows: TGTGCCAGCAGCGCCTGGACAGGGACCCTCCCTAAGGACGAGCAGTACTTC. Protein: CASSAWTGTLPKDEQYF.

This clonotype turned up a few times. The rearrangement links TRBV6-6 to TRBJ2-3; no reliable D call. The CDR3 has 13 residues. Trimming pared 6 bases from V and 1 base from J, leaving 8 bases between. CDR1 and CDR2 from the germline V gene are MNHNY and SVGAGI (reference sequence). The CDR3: CASSTSGTDTQYF. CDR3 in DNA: TGTGCCAGCAGCACGAGTGGCACAGATACGCAGTATTTT.

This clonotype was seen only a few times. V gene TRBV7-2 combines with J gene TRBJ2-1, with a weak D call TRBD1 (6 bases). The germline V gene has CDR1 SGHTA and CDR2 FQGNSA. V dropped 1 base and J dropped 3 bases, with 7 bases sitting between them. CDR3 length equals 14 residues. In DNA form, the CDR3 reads TGTGCCAGCAGCTTAGTACAGGGCTACAATGAGCAGTTCTTC. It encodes CASSLVQGYNEQFF.

In DNA, the CDR3 is TGTGCCAGCAGCTTCGACAGGGCGAACGAGCAGTACTTC. This sequence encodes CASSFDRANEQYF. The rearrangement joins TRBV11-1 to TRBJ2-7; 7 bases are shared with TRBD1. The CDR3 runs 13 residues. Germline V gene sequence: CDR1 SGHAT, CDR2 FQDESV (reference sequence). The V segment lost 3 bases and the J segment 5 bases; nucleotides outside the gene matches: 4.

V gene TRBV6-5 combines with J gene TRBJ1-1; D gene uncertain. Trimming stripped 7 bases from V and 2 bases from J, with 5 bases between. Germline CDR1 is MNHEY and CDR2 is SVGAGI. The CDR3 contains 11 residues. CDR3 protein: CASKGNTEAFF. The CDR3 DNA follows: TGTGCCAGCAAGGGAAACACTGAAGCTTTCTTT.

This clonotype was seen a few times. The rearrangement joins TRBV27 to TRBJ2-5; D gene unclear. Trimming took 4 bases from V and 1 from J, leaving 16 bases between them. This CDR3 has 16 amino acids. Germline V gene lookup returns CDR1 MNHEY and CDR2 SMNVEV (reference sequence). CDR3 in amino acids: CASSSSRGKTQETQYF. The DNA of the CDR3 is TGTGCCAGCAGTTCCTCACGAGGAAAGACCCAAGAGACCCAGTACTTC.

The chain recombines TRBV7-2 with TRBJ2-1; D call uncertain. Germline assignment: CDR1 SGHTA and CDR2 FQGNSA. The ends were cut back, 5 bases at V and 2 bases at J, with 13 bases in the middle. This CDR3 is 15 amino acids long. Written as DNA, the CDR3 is TGTGCCAGCAGCCGCCGGTTTGGCGCCTACAATGAGCAGTTCTTC. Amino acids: CASSRRFGAYNEQFF. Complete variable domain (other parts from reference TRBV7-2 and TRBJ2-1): GAGVSQSPSNKVTEKGKDVELRCDPISGHTALYWYRQSLGQGLEFLIYFQGNSAPDKSGLPSDRFSAERTGGSVSTLTIQRTQQEDSAVYLCASSRRFGAYNEQFFGPGTRLTVL.

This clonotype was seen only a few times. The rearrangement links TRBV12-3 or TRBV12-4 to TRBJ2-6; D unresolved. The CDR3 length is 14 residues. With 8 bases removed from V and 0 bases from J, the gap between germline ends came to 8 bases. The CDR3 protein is CASLVRSGANVLTF. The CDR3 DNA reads TGTGCCAGCCTTGTACGCTCTGGGGCCAACGTCCTGACTTTC.

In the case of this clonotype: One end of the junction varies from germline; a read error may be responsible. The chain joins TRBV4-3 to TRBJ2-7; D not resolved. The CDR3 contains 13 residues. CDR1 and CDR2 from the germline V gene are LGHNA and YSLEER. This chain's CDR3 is CANSQDRLTGQYF. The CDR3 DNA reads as TGCGCCAACAGCCAAGATAGGCTTACCGGGCAGTACTTC.

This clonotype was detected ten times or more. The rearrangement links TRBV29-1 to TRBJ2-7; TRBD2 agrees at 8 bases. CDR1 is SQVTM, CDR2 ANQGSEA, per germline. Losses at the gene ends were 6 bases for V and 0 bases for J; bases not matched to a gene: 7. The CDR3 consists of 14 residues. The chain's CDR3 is CSVGKRGSSYEQYF. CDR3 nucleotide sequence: TGCAGCGTGGGGAAGCGGGGGAGCTCCTACGAGCAGTACTTC.